This T cell receptor (delta chain) was identified in a study of gamma-delta T cells after stem cell transplantation. TCRdb reanalysed the RT-PCR reads with CATT. The data hold about 13,000 delta-chain clones, with approximately 33% observed a single time. Germline loops: CDR1 TSWWSYY, CDR2 QGS. The CDR3 length is 21 residues. V lost 5 bases, J lost 0 bases, and 21 bases stayed unmatched. What was sequenced was gamma-delta T cells. The rearrangement links TRDV1 to TRDJ1; 10 positions match TRDD3. The sequence was collected from a human donor. It is not recorded whose cells these are; they may come from a transplant donor. DNA of the CDR3: TGTGCTCTTGGGAAACCCTTATTTGGACAGTGGGGGATACCGTACACCGATAAACTCATCTTT. Translation: CALGKPLFGQWGIPYTDKLIF.